The 4 T cell receptor beta chains presented below share a single source sample, sequenced in a study of T cells after yellow fever vaccination. MiXCR, run by TCRdb on the 5' RACE reads, gives a single entry per CDR3 protein. The repertoire has about 69,000 distinct CDR3 sequences, roughly 6% of them found once; the top ten carry about 2%. The sequenced sample was CD4+ T cells sorted from PBMCs, obtained more than 13 days after the first yellow fever vaccination. These TCRs come from a man younger than 35 who received the YFV17D yellow fever vaccine.

This clonotype was seen ten or more times. J is TRBJ2-1 and V is TRBV20-1; the D is unclear. This CDR3 is 14 amino acids long. CDR1 DFQATT and CDR2 SNEGSKA come from the germline V gene (reference sequence). The V end lost 4 bases, the J end lost 0 bases, and 10 bases lay between the germline ends. The DNA for the CDR3 is TGCAGTGCTACACAACGAAACTCCTACAATGAGCAGTTCTTC. Its translation is CSATQRNSYNEQFF.

This clonotype was detected ten times or more. The chain is built from TRBV4-3 and TRBJ2-2; D perhaps matches TRBD2 (5 bases). Germline values: CDR1 LGHNA, CDR2 YSLEER. The CDR3 is 16 amino acids. V lost 0 bases and J 5 bases, leaving 13 bases between the germline ends. The CDR3 DNA sequence: TGCGCCAGCAGCCAAGATCCCGAACTAGTAACCGGGGAGCTGTTTTTT. It encodes CASSQDPELVTGELFF.

With respect to this clonotype: A much larger clone is a single base away; this may be a read error. The gene calls are TRBV5-4 and TRBJ2-5, with 10 bases lining up with TRBD2. Germline V gives CDR1 SGHNT, CDR2 YYREEE (reference sequence). The CDR3 spans 14 residues. The CDR3 is CASSQTSGPENQYF. DNA of the CDR3: TGTGCCAGCAGCCAGACTAGCGGGCCAGAGAACCAGTACTTC.

In its sample, this clonotype was seen many times. This chain connects TRBV5-1 to TRBJ2-1; weak D call: TRBD1 (5 bases). The CDR3 runs 13 residues. CDR1 is SGHRS, CDR2 YFSETQ, per germline. The V end lost 5 bases, the J end lost 5 bases, and 11 bases lay between the germline ends. The CDR3, as DNA: TGCGCCAGCAGTAAGGACATCCACAATGAGCAGTTCTTC. Translation gives CASSKDIHNEQFF.